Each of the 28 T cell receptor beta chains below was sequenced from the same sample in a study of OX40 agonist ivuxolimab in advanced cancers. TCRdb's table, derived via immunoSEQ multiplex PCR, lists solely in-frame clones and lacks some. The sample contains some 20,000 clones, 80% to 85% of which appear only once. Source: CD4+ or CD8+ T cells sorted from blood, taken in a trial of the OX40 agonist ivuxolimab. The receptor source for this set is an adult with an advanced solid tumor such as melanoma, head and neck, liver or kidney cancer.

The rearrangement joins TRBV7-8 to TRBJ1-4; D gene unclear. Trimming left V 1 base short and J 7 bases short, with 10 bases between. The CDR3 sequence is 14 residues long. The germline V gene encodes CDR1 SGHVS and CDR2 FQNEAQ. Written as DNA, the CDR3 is TGTGCCAGCAGCTTAGGGTCAATCGGTGAAAAACTGTTTTTT. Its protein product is CASSLGSIGEKLFF.

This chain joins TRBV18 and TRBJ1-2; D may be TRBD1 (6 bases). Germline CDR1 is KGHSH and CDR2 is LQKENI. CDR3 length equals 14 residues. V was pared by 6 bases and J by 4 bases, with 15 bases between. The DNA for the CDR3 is TGTGCCAGCTCTACATCGACAGGTTCCTATGGCTACACCTTC. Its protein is CASSTSTGSYGYTF. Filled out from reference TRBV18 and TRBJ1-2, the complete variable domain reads NAGVMQNPRHLVRRRGQEARLRCSPMKGHSHVYWYRQLPEEGLKFMVYLQKENIIDESGMPKERFSAEFPKEGPSILRIQQVVRGDSAAYFCASSTSTGSYGYTFGSGTRLTVV.

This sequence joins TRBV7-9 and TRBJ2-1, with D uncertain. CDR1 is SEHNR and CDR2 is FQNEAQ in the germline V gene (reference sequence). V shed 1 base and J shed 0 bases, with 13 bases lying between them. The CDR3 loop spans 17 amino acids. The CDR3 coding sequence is TGTGCCAGCAGCTTAGGAATTGCGACAAGCTCCTACAATGAGCAGTTCTTC. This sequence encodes CASSLGIATSSYNEQFF.

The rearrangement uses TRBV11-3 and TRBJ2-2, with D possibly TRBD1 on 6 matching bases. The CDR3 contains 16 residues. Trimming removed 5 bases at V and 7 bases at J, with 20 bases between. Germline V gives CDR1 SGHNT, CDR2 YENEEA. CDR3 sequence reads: CASSPHPGTSGGELFF. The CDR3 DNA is TGTGCCAGCAGCCCTCACCCAGGGACATCAGGCGGGGAGCTGTTTTTT.

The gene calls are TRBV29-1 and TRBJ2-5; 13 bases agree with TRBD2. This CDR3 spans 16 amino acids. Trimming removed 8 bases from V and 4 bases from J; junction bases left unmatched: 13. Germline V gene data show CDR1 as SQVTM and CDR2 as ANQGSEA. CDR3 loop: CSLTDRTSGGSETQYF. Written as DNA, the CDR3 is TGCAGCCTGACTGACAGGACTAGCGGGGGATCAGAGACCCAGTACTTC.

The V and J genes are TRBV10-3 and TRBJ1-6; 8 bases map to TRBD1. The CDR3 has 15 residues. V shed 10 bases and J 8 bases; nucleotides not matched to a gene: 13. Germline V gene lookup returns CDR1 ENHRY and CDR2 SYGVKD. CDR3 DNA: TGTGCCACCAAATGGACAGGGAAAGAAGATTCACCCCTCCACTTT. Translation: CATKWTGKEDSPLHF.

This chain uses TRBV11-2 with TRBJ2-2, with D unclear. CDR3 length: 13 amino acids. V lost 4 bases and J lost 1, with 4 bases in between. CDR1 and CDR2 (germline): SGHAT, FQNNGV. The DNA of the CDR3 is TGTGCCAGCAGCTGGGGGAACACCGGGGAGCTGTTTTTT. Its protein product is CASSWGNTGELFF.

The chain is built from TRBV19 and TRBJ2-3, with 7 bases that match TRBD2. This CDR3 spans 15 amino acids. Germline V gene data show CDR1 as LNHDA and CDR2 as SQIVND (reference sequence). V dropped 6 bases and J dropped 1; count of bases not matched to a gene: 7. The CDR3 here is CASREHGGGTDTQYF. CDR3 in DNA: TGTGCCAGTAGGGAGCATGGGGGGGGCACAGATACGCAGTATTTT.

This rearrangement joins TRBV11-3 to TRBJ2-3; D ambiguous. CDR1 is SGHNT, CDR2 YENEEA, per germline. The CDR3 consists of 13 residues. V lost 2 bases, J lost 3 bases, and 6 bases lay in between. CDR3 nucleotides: TGTGCCAGCAGCTTAATTTCGACAGATACGCAGTATTTT. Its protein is CASSLISTDTQYF.

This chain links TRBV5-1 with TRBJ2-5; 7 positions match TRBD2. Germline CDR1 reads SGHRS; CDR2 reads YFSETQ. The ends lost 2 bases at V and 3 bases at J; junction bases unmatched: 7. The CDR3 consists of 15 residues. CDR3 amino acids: CASSFRRAGEETQYF. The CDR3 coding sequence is TGCGCCAGCAGCTTTCGTAGGGCGGGAGAAGAGACCCAGTACTTC.

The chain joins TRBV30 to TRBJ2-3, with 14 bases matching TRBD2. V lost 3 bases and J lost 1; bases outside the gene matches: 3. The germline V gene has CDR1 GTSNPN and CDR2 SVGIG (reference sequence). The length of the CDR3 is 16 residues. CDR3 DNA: TGTGCCTGGAGCCCGGGACTAGCGGGGGGCACAGATACGCAGTATTTT. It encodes CAWSPGLAGGTDTQYF.

The CDR3 sequence: CASSYRGDYEQYF. Written as DNA, the CDR3 is TGTGCCAGCAGTTACAGGGGTGATTACGAGCAGTACTTC. The chain uses TRBV2 and TRBJ2-7; 7 bases align to TRBD1. The germline CDR1 and CDR2 sequences are SNHLY and FYNNEI. V was clipped by 5 bases and J by 4 bases; unmatched bases: 5. The CDR3 extends over 13 amino acids. The full variable domain, with the rest looked up from reference TRBV2 and TRBJ2-7, is EPEVTQTPSHQVTQMGQEVILRCVPISNHLYFYWYRQILGQKVEFLVSFYNNEISEKSEIFDDQFSVERPDGSNFTLKIRSTKLEDSAMYFCASSYRGDYEQYFGPGTRLTVT.

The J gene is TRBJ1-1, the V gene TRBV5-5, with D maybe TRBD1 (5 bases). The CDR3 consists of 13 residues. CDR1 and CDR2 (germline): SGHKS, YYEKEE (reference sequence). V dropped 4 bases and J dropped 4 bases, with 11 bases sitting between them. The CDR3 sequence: CASSRGLGTEAFF. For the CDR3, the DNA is TGTGCCAGCAGCCGGGGGTTGGGCACTGAAGCTTTCTTT. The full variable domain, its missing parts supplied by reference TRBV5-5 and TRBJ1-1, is DAGVTQSPTHLIKTRGQQVTLRCSPISGHKSVSWYQQVLGQGPQFIFQYYEKEERGRGNFPDRFSARQFPNYSSELNVNALLLGDSALYLCASSRGLGTEAFFGQGTRLTVV.

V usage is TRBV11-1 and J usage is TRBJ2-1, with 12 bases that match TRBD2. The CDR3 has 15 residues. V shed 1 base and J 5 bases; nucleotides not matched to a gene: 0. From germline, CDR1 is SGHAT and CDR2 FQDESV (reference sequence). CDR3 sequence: CASSLGTSGNNEQFF. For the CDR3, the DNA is TGTGCCAGCAGCTTAGGGACTAGCGGGAACAATGAGCAGTTCTTC.

CDR3 nucleotides: TGTGCCAGCTCACCAGTAACTAGGGCTAATGAAAAACTGTTTTTT. Encoded protein: CASSPVTRANEKLFF. The rearrangement links TRBV18 to TRBJ1-4; D unresolved. This CDR3 contains 15 residues. The germline gives CDR1 KGHSH, CDR2 LQKENI. The V end was cut by 2 bases, the J end by 3 bases, with 10 bases between.

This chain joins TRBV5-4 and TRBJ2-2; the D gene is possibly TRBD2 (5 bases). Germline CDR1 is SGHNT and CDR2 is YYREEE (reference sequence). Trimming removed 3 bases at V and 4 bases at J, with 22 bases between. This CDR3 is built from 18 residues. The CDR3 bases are TGTGCCAGCAGCTATAATGATTTCAGAGGGTTGAGCACCGGGGAGCTGTTTTTT. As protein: CASSYNDFRGLSTGELFF.

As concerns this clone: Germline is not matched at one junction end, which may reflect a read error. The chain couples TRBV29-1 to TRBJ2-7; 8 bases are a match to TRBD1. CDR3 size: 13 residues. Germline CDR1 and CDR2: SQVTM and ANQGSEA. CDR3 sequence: CSAGRDRRDEQYF. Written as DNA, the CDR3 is TGCAGCGCCGGCCGGGACAGGAGGGACGAACAGTACTTC.

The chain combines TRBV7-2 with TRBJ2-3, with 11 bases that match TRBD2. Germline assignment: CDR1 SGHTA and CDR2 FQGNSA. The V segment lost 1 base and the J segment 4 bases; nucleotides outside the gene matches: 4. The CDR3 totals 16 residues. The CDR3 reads CASSLVASGRPDTQYF. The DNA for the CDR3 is TGTGCCAGCAGCTTAGTGGCTAGCGGGAGGCCAGATACGCAGTATTTT.

CDR3 sequence reads: CASSQAGQALYGYTF. The CDR3 DNA sequence: TGCGCCAGCAGCCAAGCCGGACAGGCCCTCTATGGCTACACCTTC. The chain couples TRBV4-3 to TRBJ1-2; 7 nucleotides line up with TRBD1. The CDR3 extends over 15 amino acids. Germline CDR1 and CDR2: LGHNA and YSLEER. The ends lost 1 base at V and 4 bases at J; junction bases unmatched: 6.

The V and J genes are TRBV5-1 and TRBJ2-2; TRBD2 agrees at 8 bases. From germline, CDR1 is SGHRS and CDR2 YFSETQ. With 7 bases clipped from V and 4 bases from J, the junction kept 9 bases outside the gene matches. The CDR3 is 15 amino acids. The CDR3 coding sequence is TGCGCCAGCTCCCCTCTAGCGGGTGGCACCGGGGAGCTGTTTTTT. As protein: CASSPLAGGTGELFF.

DNA for the CDR3: TGTGCCAGTAGTATCCAGGGCCGGGGGGAGCAGTACTTC. This codes for CASSIQGRGEQYF. The chain has TRBV19 and TRBJ2-7, with D tentatively TRBD2 (6 bases). The CDR3 is 13 amino acids. In germline, CDR1 is LNHDA, CDR2 SQIVND (reference sequence). V was clipped by 3 bases and J by 7 bases, with 13 bases between them.

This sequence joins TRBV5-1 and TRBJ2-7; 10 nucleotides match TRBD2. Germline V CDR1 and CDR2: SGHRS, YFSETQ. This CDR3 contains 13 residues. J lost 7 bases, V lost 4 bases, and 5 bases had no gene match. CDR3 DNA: TGCGCCAGCAGCCCTAGCGGGAGTGGGGAGCAGTACTTC. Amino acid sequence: CASSPSGSGEQYF.

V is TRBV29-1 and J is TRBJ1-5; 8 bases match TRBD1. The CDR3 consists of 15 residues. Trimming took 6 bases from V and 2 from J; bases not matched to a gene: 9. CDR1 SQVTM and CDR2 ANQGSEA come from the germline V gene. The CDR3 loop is CSVASGQGGNQPQHF. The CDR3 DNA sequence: TGCAGCGTAGCGAGCGGACAGGGTGGCAATCAGCCCCAGCATTTT. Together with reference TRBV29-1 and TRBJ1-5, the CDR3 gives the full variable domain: SAVISQKPSRDICQRGTSLTIQCQVDSQVTMMFWYRQQPGQSLTLIATANQGSEATYESGFVIDKFPISRPNLTFSTLTVSNMSPEDSSIYLCSVASGQGGNQPQHFGDGTRLSIL.

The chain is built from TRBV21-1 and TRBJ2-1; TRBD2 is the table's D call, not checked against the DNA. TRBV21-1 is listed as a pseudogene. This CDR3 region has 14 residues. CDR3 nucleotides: TGTGCCAGCGCCAGCGGGAGGGCCGAAAATGAGCAGTTCTTC. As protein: CASASGRAENEQFF.

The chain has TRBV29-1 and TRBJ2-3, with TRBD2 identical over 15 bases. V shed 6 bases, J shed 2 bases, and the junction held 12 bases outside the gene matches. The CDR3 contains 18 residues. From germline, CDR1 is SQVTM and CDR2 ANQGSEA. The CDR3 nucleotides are TGCAGCGTAGATGGGACTAGCGGGAGGTCACGAAACACAGATACGCAGTATTTT. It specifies CSVDGTSGRSRNTDTQYF.

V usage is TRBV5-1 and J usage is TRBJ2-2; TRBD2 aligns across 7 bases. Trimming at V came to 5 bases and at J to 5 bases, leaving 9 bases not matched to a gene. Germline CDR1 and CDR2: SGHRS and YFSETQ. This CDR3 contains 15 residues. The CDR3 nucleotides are TGCGCCAGCAGATTAGATAGCGGGCGGACCGGGGAGCTGTTTTTT. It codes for CASRLDSGRTGELFF.

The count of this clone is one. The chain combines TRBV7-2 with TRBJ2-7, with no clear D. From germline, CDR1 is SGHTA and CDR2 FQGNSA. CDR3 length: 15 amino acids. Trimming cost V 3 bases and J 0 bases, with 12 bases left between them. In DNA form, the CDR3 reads TGTGCCAGCAGCTTCACCGCTGGGTCCTCCTACGAGCAGTACTTC. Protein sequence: CASSFTAGSSYEQYF.

CDR3 coding DNA: TGTGCCAGCAGCCCTACTACCCCCGGGGAGCTGTTTTTT. The encoded protein is CASSPTTPGELFF. The chain has TRBV11-3 and TRBJ2-2; D gene unclear. Per germline, CDR1 SGHNT and CDR2 YENEEA. V lost 5 bases and J lost 6, with 10 bases in between. The CDR3 length is 13 residues.